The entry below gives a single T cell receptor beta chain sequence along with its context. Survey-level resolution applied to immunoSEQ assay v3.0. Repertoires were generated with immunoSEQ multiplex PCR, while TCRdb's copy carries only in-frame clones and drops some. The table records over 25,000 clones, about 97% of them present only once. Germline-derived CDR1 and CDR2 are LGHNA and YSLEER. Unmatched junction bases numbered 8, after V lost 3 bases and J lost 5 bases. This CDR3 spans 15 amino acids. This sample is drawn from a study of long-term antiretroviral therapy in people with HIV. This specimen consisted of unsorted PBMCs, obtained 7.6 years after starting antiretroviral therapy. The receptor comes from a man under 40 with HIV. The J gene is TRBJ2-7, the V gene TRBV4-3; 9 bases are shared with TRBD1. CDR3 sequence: CASSQKDRGYHEQYF. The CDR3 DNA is TGCGCCAGCAGCCAGAAGGACAGGGGCTACCACGAGCAGTACTTC.